This T cell receptor (beta chain) was retrieved from a study of CD8+ T cells in alopecia areata. Trimming stripped 7 bases from V and 2 bases from J, with 10 bases between. Germline V gene lookup returns CDR1 SGHRS and CDR2 YFSETQ. The CDR3 has 14 residues. RNA extraction and reverse transcription yielded cDNA as sequencing template. The data were produced by immunoSEQ multiplex PCR, yet TCRdb's version contains in-frame clones alone and is incomplete. The data show over 3,500 clones, 68% seen once. V and J are TRBV5-1 and TRBJ2-6; D is unclear. The clonotype comes from a human donor in good health. Sequenced input: skin. The CDR3 DNA reads as TGCGCCAGCTCCCCGAGTGCTGGGGCCAACGTCCTGACTTTC. Protein: CASSPSAGANVLTF.